This T cell receptor beta chain was captured by sequencing in a study of blood T cell repertoires in COVID-19. Looked up from germline, CDR1 is MNHEY and CDR2 is SVGAGI. V lost 6 bases to trimming and J lost 1 base, with 6 bases between them. CDR3 length: 12 residues. Libraries were prepared by immunoSEQ multiplex PCR; TCRdb keeps only in-frame clonotypes and omits some of them. The sample records approximately 170,000 clones, roughly 80% being singletons. The sequencing input was PBMCs or T cells enriched from blood (not recorded which). This clonotype was sampled from a woman in her twenties or thirties who had recovered from COVID-19. The rearrangement links TRBV6-5 to TRBJ1-1; D might be TRBD1 (5 bases). CDR3 sequence reads: CASRDTNTEAFF. The CDR3 DNA follows: TGTGCCAGCAGGGACACGAACACTGAAGCTTTCTTT.